The 16 T cell receptor beta chains reported below all come from one sample, sequenced in a study of blood T cell repertoires in COVID-19 (dated by TCRdb to 2018 to 2020). Library generation was performed with the immunoSEQ multiplex PCR assay. Entries here come from immuneACCESS through TCRdb and include only in-frame sequences with V and J called. Some clones fail to appear in such tables; in the studies checked, an unresolved V gene covers under half of the shortfall, and the cause of the remainder is unknown. This sample lists under 200,000 clones; approximately 87% were detected once. Of the sample, 2% to 3% falls within the top ten clones. The specimen was peripheral blood. These receptors were collected from a man in his forties with active or convalescent COVID-19.

The chain couples TRBV4-1 to TRBJ1-1, with 7 bases matching TRBD1. The length of the CDR3 is 18 residues. Germline trimming cut 4 bases from V and 1 base from J; bases unmatched to any gene: 15. Germline values: CDR1 MGHRA, CDR2 YSYEKL. The chain's CDR3 is CASSLTARSRGWNTEAFF. CDR3 sequence (DNA): TGCGCCAGCAGCCTTACAGCAAGGAGCAGGGGGTGGAACACTGAAGCTTTCTTT.

This clone was counted only a few times. The chain uses TRBV7-3 and TRBJ1-6; 7 bases agree with TRBD1. This CDR3 spans 17 amino acids. In germline, CDR1 is SGHTA, CDR2 FQGTGA. Trimming cost V 2 bases and J 6 bases; bases outside gene matches: 10. The CDR3 spells CASSLAGRGPPNSPLHF. The CDR3 coding sequence is TGTGCCAGCAGCTTAGCGGGAAGGGGGCCCCCTAATTCACCCCTCCACTTT.

The genes are TRBV5-6 and TRBJ2-1; maybe TRBD1 (5 bases). The germline CDR1 and CDR2 sequences are SGHDT and YYEEEE. V dropped 1 base and J dropped 0 bases, with 14 bases sitting between them. The CDR3 sequence is 17 residues long. The CDR3 bases are TGTGCCAGCAGCTTGAGGGCAGGGTGGGTCTCCTACAATGAGCAGTTCTTC. Amino acids: CASSLRAGWVSYNEQFF.

Points on this clone: One end of the junction does not line up with germline, which may come from a read error. The chain has TRBV7-7 and TRBJ1-3, with TRBD1 identical over 7 bases. The CDR3 is made up of 13 amino acids. The germline V gene has CDR1 SSHAT and CDR2 FNYEAQ (reference sequence). The CDR3 nucleotides are TGTGCTAGCAGCCAGGACAGGGGAAACACCATATATTTT. Its protein is CASSQDRGNTIYF.

The V gene is TRBV20-1, the J gene TRBJ2-1, with D possibly matching TRBD2 (6 bases). CDR1 DFQATT and CDR2 SNEGSKA come from the germline V gene (reference sequence). The CDR3 is made up of 15 amino acids. V was trimmed by 3 bases and J by 0 bases, leaving 12 bases between them. The CDR3 region has the DNA TGCAGTGCTAGTCCTAGCGCCAGCTCCTACAATGAGCAGTTCTTC. As protein: CSASPSASSYNEQFF.

This clone was detected many times. V and J are TRBV6-5 and TRBJ1-6, with TRBD1 matching 8 bases. Germline lookup yields CDR1 MNHEY and CDR2 SVGAGI. Trimming took 2 bases from V and 6 from J; bases not matched to a gene: 6. This CDR3 has 16 amino acids. The CDR3 sequence is CASSYRQGATNSPLHF. The CDR3 DNA reads as TGTGCCAGCAGTTACCGCCAGGGGGCTACTAATTCACCCCTCCACTTT.

The V call is TRBV2, the J call TRBJ2-1; possibly TRBD1 for D (5 bases). V lost 7 bases and J lost 15, with 16 bases in between. The CDR3 is 11 residues long. From germline, CDR1 is SNHLY and CDR2 FYNNEI. The CDR3 sequence is CASTIRQGGFF. Written as DNA, the CDR3 is TGTGCCAGCACTATTCGGCAGGGTGGGTTCTTC.

This clone turned up a few times. This chain joins TRBV6-1 and TRBJ1-6; weak D call: TRBD1 (5 bases). Trimming stripped 1 base from V and 0 bases from J, with 16 bases between. Germline loops: CDR1 MNHNS, CDR2 SASEGT. The length of the CDR3 is 19 residues. CDR3 in amino acids: CASSEGTNVYSSYNSPLHF. The CDR3 DNA follows: TGTGCCAGCAGTGAAGGGACAAACGTGTATTCCTCCTATAATTCACCCCTCCACTTT.

This clone showed up just once. This chain links TRBV12-3 or TRBV12-4 with TRBJ2-7; tentatively, D is TRBD1 (5 bases). Trimming removed 5 bases at V and 7 bases at J, with 9 bases between. The CDR3 covers 11 residues. The CDR3 nucleotides are TGTGCCAGCAGTCTAAACAGGGAGCAGTACTTC. The encoded protein is CASSLNREQYF.

The chain is built from TRBV7-9 and TRBJ2-2; 8 bases are a match to TRBD2. Germline loops: CDR1 SEHNR, CDR2 FQNEAQ (reference sequence). V lost 7 bases, J lost 4 bases, and 5 bases stayed unmatched. The CDR3 is 14 amino acids. Here the CDR3 reads CASTRTSSTGELFF. The CDR3 nucleotides read TGTGCCAGCACACGGACTAGCAGCACCGGGGAGCTGTTTTTT.

The chain uses TRBV4-1 and TRBJ1-2; 8 bases fit TRBD1. CDR3 size: 15 residues. Trimming removed 4 bases from V and 8 bases from J; junction bases left unmatched: 12. The germline V gene has CDR1 MGHRA and CDR2 YSYEKL. This CDR3 is CASSPFGQGRFGYTF. The DNA of the CDR3 is TGCGCCAGCAGCCCCTTCGGACAGGGCAGGTTCGGCTACACCTTC.

The chain recombines TRBV6-5 with TRBJ1-6, with D possibly being TRBD1 (5 bases). Germline CDR1 reads MNHEY; CDR2 reads SVGAGI. CDR3 length equals 14 residues. Trimming cost V 2 bases and J 8 bases, with 10 bases left between them. In DNA form, the CDR3 reads TGTGCCAGCAGTTACGGGCAGGGATATTCACCCCTCCACTTT. Encoded protein: CASSYGQGYSPLHF.

The chain links TRBV3-1 (or the pseudogene TRBV3-2) to TRBJ2-3; tentatively, D is TRBD2 (5 bases). The germline V gene encodes CDR1 LGHDT and CDR2 YNNKEL (reference sequence). Trimming removed 6 bases at V and 0 bases at J, with 10 bases between. The CDR3 is 14 residues long. CDR3 region: CASSPGYSTDTQYF. CDR3 DNA: TGTGCCAGCAGTCCGGGGTATAGCACAGATACGCAGTATTTT.

The chain joins TRBV4-2 to TRBJ2-1, with unresolved D. The CDR3 extends over 15 amino acids. Trimming removed 1 base at V and 6 bases at J, with 13 bases between. From germline, CDR1 is LGHNA and CDR2 YNFKEQ. In DNA, the CDR3 is TGTGCCAGCAGCCAAGTATTCACCACTCCCAATGAGCAGTTCTTC. Translated, it gives CASSQVFTTPNEQFF.

This clone was recorded only once. V is TRBV7-2 and J is TRBJ2-7, with TRBD2 identical over 8 bases. CDR1 is SGHTA and CDR2 is FQGNSA in the germline V gene. The CDR3 has 15 residues. The junction had 11 bases not matched to a gene; V was cut back by 5 bases and J by 5 bases. The CDR3 here is CASSPNRGGRHEQYF. In nucleotides, the CDR3 is TGTGCCAGCAGCCCTAACCGGGGGGGGAGACACGAGCAGTACTTC.

The chain combines TRBV27 with TRBJ2-5; D is possibly TRBD1 (5 bases). V lost 4 bases and J lost 7, with 22 bases in between. The CDR3 has 16 amino acids. Germline-derived CDR1 and CDR2 are MNHEY and SMNVEV (reference sequence). The DNA of the CDR3 is TGTGCCAGCAGTTCTAGAGGTTGGACACGGGTCGGGACCCAGTACTTC. It encodes CASSSRGWTRVGTQYF.